This T cell receptor beta chain emerged from a study of shared clonotypes between healthy human individuals. Across the whole study: Used for every donor were three CD4 naive, three CD4 memory, two CD8 naive and one CD8 memory plate.

V was pared by 4 bases and J by 7 bases, with 16 bases of the junction left unmatched. The CDR3 has 18 amino acids. Per the germline V gene, CDR1 is SNHLY and CDR2 is FYNNEI. Using immunoSEQ multiplex PCR, the repertoire was profiled, and TCRdb retains in-frame clones only, with some absent. In the table there are about 1.4 million clones, approximately 96% of which are singletons. The V gene is TRBV2, the J gene TRBJ2-1, with 10 bases aligning to TRBD1. Sequences were obtained from naive CD4+ T cells sorted from blood. Subset described: CD45RA+ positively selected. This sequence was found in a man aged 25-40 years in good health. The CDR3 reads CASSVKHPGQGFPNEQFF. The CDR3 coding sequence is TGTGCCAGCAGTGTTAAACATCCGGGACAGGGGTTCCCGAATGAGCAGTTCTTC.